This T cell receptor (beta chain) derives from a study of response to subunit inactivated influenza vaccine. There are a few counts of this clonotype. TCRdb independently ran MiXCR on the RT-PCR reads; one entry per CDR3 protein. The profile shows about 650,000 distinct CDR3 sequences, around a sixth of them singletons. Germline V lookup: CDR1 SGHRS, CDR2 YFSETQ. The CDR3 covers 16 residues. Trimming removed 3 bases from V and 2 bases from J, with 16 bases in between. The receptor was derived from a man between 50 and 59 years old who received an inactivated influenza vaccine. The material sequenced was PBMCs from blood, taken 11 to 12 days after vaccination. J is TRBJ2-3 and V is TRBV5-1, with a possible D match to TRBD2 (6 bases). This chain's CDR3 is CASSSTPGRITDTQYF. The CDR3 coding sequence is TGCGCCAGCAGCTCGACCCCAGGGAGGATCACAGATACGCAGTATTTT.